The 32 T cell receptor beta chains below come from one sample, sequenced in a study of OX40 agonist ivuxolimab in advanced cancers. Sequenced by immunoSEQ multiplex PCR; TCRdb stores in-frame clones only, minus some. Of about 69,000 clones in the sample, around 90% were seen once. The sequenced sample was CD4+ or CD8+ T cells sorted from blood, obtained in a trial of the OX40 agonist ivuxolimab. The receptors come from an adult with an advanced solid tumor such as melanoma, head and neck, liver or kidney cancer.

This clone was detected only a few times. The V and J genes are TRBV7-2 and TRBJ2-2; no clear D gene. Germline loops: CDR1 SGHTA, CDR2 FQGNSA. The CDR3 length is 12 residues. Trimming removed 3 bases at V and 6 bases at J, with 5 bases between. The CDR3 DNA reads as TGTGCCAGCAGCTTTCCTCCCGGGGAGCTGTTTTTT. This sequence encodes CASSFPPGELFF.

The chain carries TRBV29-1 and TRBJ2-1; 8 positions match TRBD1. Germline V gene data show CDR1 as SQVTM and CDR2 as ANQGSEA. The CDR3 spans 13 residues. The J segment lost 9 bases and the V segment lost 5 bases, leaving 9 bases of the junction unmatched. CDR3 nucleotides: TGCAGCGTTACCGGACAGGGTTTGGCTGAGCAGTTCTTC. This translates into CSVTGQGLAEQFF.

This sequence joins TRBV18 and TRBJ1-4; D not certain. In germline, CDR1 is KGHSH, CDR2 LQKENI. This CDR3 spans 15 amino acids. V lost 6 bases and J lost 0, with 11 bases in between. This CDR3 reads CASSQNKATNEKLFF. CDR3 DNA: TGTGCCAGCTCGCAGAATAAGGCAACTAATGAAAAACTGTTTTTT.

V gene TRBV2 combines with J gene TRBJ2-2, with D hard to call. Trimming removed 6 bases at V and 5 bases at J, with 13 bases between. The CDR3 runs to 14 residues. Germline V gene sequence: CDR1 SNHLY, CDR2 FYNNEI. The CDR3 region has the DNA TGTGCCAGCAGGGGCATCTTGGGGACCGGGGAGCTGTTTTTT. It yields the protein CASRGILGTGELFF.

The rearrangement joins TRBV7-3 to TRBJ2-1; D not certain. Trimming took off 1 base at V and 9 bases at J, with 7 bases between the two ends. Per germline, CDR1 SGHTA and CDR2 FQGTGA. CDR3 size: 12 residues. CDR3 DNA sequence: TGTGCCAGCAGCTTAATCCGTGGTGAGCAGTTCTTC. It encodes CASSLIRGEQFF.

The chain combines TRBV11-2 with TRBJ2-1, with TRBD2 identical over 8 bases. J lost 8 bases, V lost 5 bases, and 11 bases had no gene match. CDR3 length: 15 residues. Germline values: CDR1 SGHAT, CDR2 FQNNGV. The DNA of the CDR3 is TGTGCCAGCAGCAAAGGGGGACTAGTAGTGGATGAGCAGTTCTTC. Protein sequence: CASSKGGLVVDEQFF.

The rearrangement joins TRBV2 to TRBJ2-3; 12 bases map to TRBD2. The V and J ends lost 3 bases and 4 bases, in that order; junction bases with no gene match: 5. The germline V gene has CDR1 SNHLY and CDR2 FYNNEI. The CDR3 is 16 amino acids. The CDR3 DNA reads as TGTGCCAGCAGTGACGGCCTAGCGGGAGGGGCAGATACGCAGTATTTT. It encodes CASSDGLAGGADTQYF.

This chain uses TRBV6-6 with TRBJ2-1; the D is unclear. Germline CDR1 is MNHNY and CDR2 is SVGAGI (reference sequence). Between the trimmed V and J ends, which lost 0 bases and 2 bases, there was a span of 5 bases. This CDR3 contains 14 residues. DNA for the CDR3: TGTGCCAGCAGTTACTCGGGGACCTACAATGAGCAGTTCTTC. It is translated as CASSYSGTYNEQFF.

This sequence joins TRBV15 and TRBJ1-2, with D uncertain. The germline gives CDR1 LNHNV, CDR2 YYDKDF (reference sequence). The CDR3 loop spans 12 amino acids. V gave up 1 base and J gave up 4 bases, with 4 bases separating them. CDR3 nucleotide sequence: TGTGCCACCAGCAGAGCCGGCTATGGCTACACCTTC. Amino acids: CATSRAGYGYTF.

The V and J genes are TRBV18 and TRBJ2-7, with 7 bases identical to TRBD1. CDR1 and CDR2 (germline): KGHSH, LQKENI. CDR3 size: 15 residues. Losses at the gene ends were 4 bases for V and 6 bases for J; bases not matched to a gene: 12. CDR3 sequence (DNA): TGTGCCAGCTCACTACGGGACAGTACCCTGGCCGAGCAGTACTTC. This codes for CASSLRDSTLAEQYF.

This sequence joins TRBV7-6 and TRBJ2-2; no reliable D call. The CDR3 runs to 15 residues. Trimming took 1 base from V and 4 from J, leaving 10 bases between them. Germline CDR1 SGHVS, CDR2 FNYEAQ. CDR3 nucleotides: TGTGCCAGCAGCTTAGTAGCTACCTTCACCGGGGAGCTGTTTTTT. Its protein is CASSLVATFTGELFF.

V gene TRBV6-6 combines with J gene TRBJ2-7; 13 nucleotides align to TRBD2. CDR1 and CDR2 from the germline V gene are MNHNY and SVGAGI (reference sequence). V gave up 4 bases and J gave up 2 bases; unmatched junction bases: 5. The CDR3 length is 16 residues. CDR3 nucleotides: TGTGCCAGCAGTTCGGGGGGGACTAGCGGGGCCTACGAGCAGTACTTC. It codes for CASSSGGTSGAYEQYF.

This clone was seen more than once but under ten times. The chain links TRBV19 to TRBJ2-7, with 7 bases lining up with TRBD1. This CDR3 contains 14 residues. CDR1 is LNHDA, CDR2 SQIVND, per germline (reference sequence). J was trimmed by 2 bases and V by 5 bases; bases with no gene match: 6. The CDR3 spells CASSDRDKAYEQYF. The CDR3 DNA follows: TGTGCCAGTAGTGACAGGGACAAGGCCTACGAGCAGTACTTC. Supplemented by reference TRBV19 and TRBJ2-7, the full variable domain reads DGGITQSPKYLFRKEGQNVTLSCEQNLNHDAMYWYRQDPGQGLRLIYYSQIVNDFQKGDIAEGYSVSREKKESFPLTVTSAQKNPTAFYLCASSDRDKAYEQYFGPGTRLTVT.

CDR3 sequence reads: CASILQGVAQETQYF. The CDR3 region has the DNA TGTGCCAGCATTCTACAGGGGGTTGCCCAAGAGACCCAGTACTTC. The chain links TRBV2 to TRBJ2-5; 8 bases line up with TRBD1. CDR1 SNHLY and CDR2 FYNNEI come from the germline V gene. V was clipped by 7 bases and J by 1 base; unmatched bases: 8. This CDR3 comprises 15 residues.

This chain uses TRBV2 with TRBJ2-5; either TRBD1 or TRBD2 may fit D (5 bases each). Germline CDR1 reads SNHLY; CDR2 reads FYNNEI. V lost 6 bases and J lost 10, with 12 bases in between. The CDR3 spans 11 residues. In nucleotides, the CDR3 is TGTGCCAGCAGGCCGGGGCCCATCCAGTACTTC. It translates to CASRPGPIQYF.

The rearrangement uses TRBV18 and TRBJ2-5, with D unclear. The DNA end favors TRBJ2-7, so the J call may be wrong. Germline V gene data show CDR1 as KGHSH and CDR2 as LQKENI. The CDR3 totals 14 residues. CDR3: CASSDGTRGYEQYF. As DNA, the CDR3 is TGTGCCAGCTCGGACGGAACCCGCGGCTACGAGCAGTACTTC.

The chain joins TRBV28 to TRBJ1-3, with unresolved D. This CDR3 spans 13 amino acids. Germline CDR1 MDHEN, CDR2 SYDVKM. The V and J ends lost 5 bases and 0 bases respectively, with 5 bases between them. CDR3 nucleotide sequence: TGTGCCAGCAGTCCGGCCTCTGGAAACACCATATATTTT. Its protein is CASSPASGNTIYF.

The J gene is TRBJ2-1, the V gene TRBV18; 7 nucleotides agree with TRBD2. The V segment lost 0 bases and the J segment 0 bases; nucleotides outside the gene matches: 5. Germline-derived CDR1 and CDR2 are KGHSH and LQKENI. This CDR3 is built from 17 residues. For the CDR3, the DNA is TGTGCCAGCTCACCACCAATGGGACTAAACTCCTACAATGAGCAGTTCTTC. Amino acids: CASSPPMGLNSYNEQFF.

The V gene is TRBV5-1, the J gene TRBJ2-7; the D gene is possibly TRBD1 (5 bases). The CDR3 is 14 amino acids. The germline CDR1 and CDR2 sequences are SGHRS and YFSETQ. V lost 0 bases to trimming and J lost 2 bases, with 9 bases between them. The CDR3 region has the DNA TGCGCCAGCAGCTTGGCGACAGCCGCCTACGAGCAGTACTTC. It specifies CASSLATAAYEQYF.

The rearrangement joins TRBV28 to TRBJ2-7, with TRBD2 identical over 7 bases. CDR1 is MDHEN, CDR2 SYDVKM, per germline. J gave up 6 bases and V 2 bases, and 10 bases lay outside the gene matches. The CDR3 consists of 15 residues. The CDR3 spells CASSLGASGNSEQYF. CDR3 nucleotide sequence: TGTGCCAGCAGTTTAGGGGCTAGCGGAAATAGCGAGCAGTACTTC.

The chain is built from TRBV11-3 and TRBJ2-1; 10 bases align to TRBD2. The germline gives CDR1 SGHNT, CDR2 YENEEA. Trimming cost V 5 bases and J 8 bases; bases outside gene matches: 6. The CDR3 is made up of 14 amino acids. The CDR3 region is CASSPGLAIDEQFF. The CDR3 DNA sequence: TGTGCCAGCAGCCCGGGACTAGCGATCGATGAGCAGTTCTTC.

The chain links TRBV7-6 to TRBJ1-3; tentative D call: TRBD1 (5 bases). This CDR3 comprises 15 residues. Per the germline V gene, CDR1 is SGHVS and CDR2 is FNYEAQ. V was clipped by 2 bases and J by 1 base, with 9 bases between them. Here the CDR3 reads CASSLRGRSGNTIYF. Written as DNA, the CDR3 is TGTGCCAGCAGCTTAAGGGGCAGGTCTGGAAACACCATATATTTT.

The chain combines TRBV19 with TRBJ2-1; weak D call: TRBD2 (5 bases). The CDR3 contains 16 residues. V dropped 3 bases and J dropped 2 bases, with 14 bases sitting between them. The V gene's germline CDR1 is LNHDA and CDR2 SQIVND (reference sequence). CDR3 protein: CASSIRVLRAYNEQFF. In DNA, the CDR3 is TGTGCCAGTAGTATTAGGGTTTTGAGGGCCTACAATGAGCAGTTCTTC.

The chain joins TRBV6-1 to TRBJ2-7; D not certain. The CDR3 runs to 12 residues. CDR1 MNHNS and CDR2 SASEGT come from the germline V gene. Trimming left V 2 bases short and J 9 bases short, with 11 bases between. The CDR3 reads CASSEWGTAQYF. The CDR3 DNA follows: TGTGCCAGCAGTGAATGGGGTACAGCGCAGTACTTC.

The V call is TRBV5-4, the J call TRBJ1-2; TRBD1 is a possible D gene (5 bases). Germline V gene lookup returns CDR1 SGHNT and CDR2 YYREEE (reference sequence). The length of the CDR3 is 14 residues. Trimming left V 6 bases short and J 0 bases short, with 12 bases between. The CDR3 nucleotides are TGTGCCAGCAACCCGGGACGGTCTAACTATGGCTACACCTTC. Translating it yields CASNPGRSNYGYTF. The complete variable domain, with remaining parts taken from reference TRBV5-4 and TRBJ1-2, reads ETGVTQSPTHLIKTRGQQVTLRCSSQSGHNTVSWYQQALGQGPQFIFQYYREEENGRGNFPPRFSGLQFPNYSSELNVNALELDDSALYLCASNPGRSNYGYTFGSGTRLTVV.

This sequence joins TRBV7-2 and TRBJ1-2; 7 bases align to TRBD1. The V gene end was trimmed by 4 bases and the J gene end by 4 bases; junction bases not matched to a gene: 9. Germline CDR1 is SGHTA and CDR2 is FQGNSA. This CDR3 has 15 residues. The CDR3 spells CASSSPGQFTYGYTF. The CDR3, as DNA: TGTGCCAGCAGCTCTCCGGGACAGTTTACCTATGGCTACACCTTC.

This clone showed up just once. The gene calls are TRBV5-1 and TRBJ1-4; D is ambiguous. Germline V lookup: CDR1 SGHRS, CDR2 YFSETQ. This CDR3 is built from 15 residues. The ends were cut back, 0 bases at V and 0 bases at J, with 6 bases in the middle. CDR3 in amino acids: CASSLGPATNEKLFF. CDR3 DNA sequence: TGCGCCAGCAGCTTGGGGCCTGCAACTAATGAAAAACTGTTTTTT.

The chain joins TRBV19 to TRBJ2-5; 9 positions agree with TRBD1. V shed 4 bases and J 4 bases; nucleotides not matched to a gene: 1. This CDR3 comprises 13 residues. Per germline, CDR1 LNHDA and CDR2 SQIVND (reference sequence). The CDR3 here is CASSRTGAETQYF. CDR3 bases: TGTGCCAGTAGTAGGACAGGGGCAGAGACCCAGTACTTC.

The J gene is TRBJ1-3, the V gene TRBV28; maybe TRBD1 (5 bases). Per the germline V gene, CDR1 is MDHEN and CDR2 is SYDVKM. V gave up 6 bases and J gave up 2 bases, with 11 bases separating them. The CDR3 has 14 residues. The CDR3 loop is CASRGTKAGNTIYF. The DNA for the CDR3 is TGTGCCAGCAGAGGGACTAAAGCTGGAAACACCATATATTTT.

The CDR3 DNA reads as TGTGCCAGCAGCTGGACTAGCGGCCCCAGGCGGTATTTT. It translates to CASSWTSGPRRYF. This sequence joins TRBV5-6 and TRBJ2-3, with TRBD2 identical over 10 bases. The CDR3 loop spans 13 amino acids. V trimming: 3 bases; J trimming: 14 bases; junction bases outside the gene matches: 9. Germline CDR1 SGHDT, CDR2 YYEEEE.

V usage is TRBV9 and J usage is TRBJ2-1; 9 nucleotides match TRBD2. CDR3 length equals 15 residues. V lost 0 bases, J lost 4 bases, and 2 bases stayed unmatched. From germline, CDR1 is SGDLS and CDR2 YYNGEE. This CDR3 reads CASSVGGRVYNEQFF. For the CDR3, the DNA is TGTGCCAGCAGCGTAGGCGGGAGGGTTTACAATGAGCAGTTCTTC.

Note on this clone: At one of its ends the junction is not consistent with the germline gene, which may arise from a read error. This rearrangement joins TRBV7-7 to TRBJ2-5, with 8 positions matching TRBD1. CDR1 SSHAT and CDR2 FNYEAQ come from the germline V gene (reference sequence). The CDR3 sequence is 15 residues long. CDR3 loop: CASSLGQGARETQYF. The CDR3, as DNA: TGTGCTAGCAGCTTAGGACAGGGCGCGAGGGAGACCCAGTACTTC.